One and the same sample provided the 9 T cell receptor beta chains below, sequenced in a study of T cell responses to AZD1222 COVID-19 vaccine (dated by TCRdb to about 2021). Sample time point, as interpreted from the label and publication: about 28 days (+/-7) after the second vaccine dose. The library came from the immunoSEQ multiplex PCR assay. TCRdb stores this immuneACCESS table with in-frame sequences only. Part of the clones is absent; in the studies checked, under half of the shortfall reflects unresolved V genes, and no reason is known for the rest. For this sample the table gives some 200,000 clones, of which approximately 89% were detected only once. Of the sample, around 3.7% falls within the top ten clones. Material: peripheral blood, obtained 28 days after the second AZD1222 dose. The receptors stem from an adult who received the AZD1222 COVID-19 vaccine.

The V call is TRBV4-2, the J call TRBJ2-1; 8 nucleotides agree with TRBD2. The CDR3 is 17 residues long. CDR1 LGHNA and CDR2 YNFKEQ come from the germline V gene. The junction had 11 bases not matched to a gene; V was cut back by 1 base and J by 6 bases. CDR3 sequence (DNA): TGTGCCAGCAGCCAAGCGGGCGGGGCGGGAGGCCCCAATGAGCAGTTCTTC. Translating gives CASSQAGGAGGPNEQFF.

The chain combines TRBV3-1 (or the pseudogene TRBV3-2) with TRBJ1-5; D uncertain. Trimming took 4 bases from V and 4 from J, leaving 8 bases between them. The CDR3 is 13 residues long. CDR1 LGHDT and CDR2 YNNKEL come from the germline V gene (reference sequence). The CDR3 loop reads CASSLGKNQPQHF. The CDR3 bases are TGTGCCAGCAGCCTCGGAAAAAATCAGCCCCAGCATTTT.

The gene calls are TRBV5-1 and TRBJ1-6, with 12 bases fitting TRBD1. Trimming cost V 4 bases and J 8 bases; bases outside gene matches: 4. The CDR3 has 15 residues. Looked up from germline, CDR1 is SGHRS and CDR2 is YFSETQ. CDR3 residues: CASSGDRGPDSPLHF. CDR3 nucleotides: TGCGCCAGCAGCGGGGACAGGGGGCCGGATTCACCCCTCCACTTT.

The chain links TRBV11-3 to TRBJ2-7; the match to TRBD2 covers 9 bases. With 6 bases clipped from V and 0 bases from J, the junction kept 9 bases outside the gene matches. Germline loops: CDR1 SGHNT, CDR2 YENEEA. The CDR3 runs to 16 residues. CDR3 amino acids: CASRPSGSGSSYEQYF. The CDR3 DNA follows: TGTGCCAGCAGGCCCAGTGGTAGCGGGAGCTCCTACGAGCAGTACTTC. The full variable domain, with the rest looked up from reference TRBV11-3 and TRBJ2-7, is EAGVVQSPRYKIIEKKQPVAFWCNPISGHNTLYWYLQNLGQGPELLIRYENEEAVDDSQLPKDRFSAERLKGVDSTLKIQPAELGDSAVYLCASRPSGSGSSYEQYFGPGTRLTVT.

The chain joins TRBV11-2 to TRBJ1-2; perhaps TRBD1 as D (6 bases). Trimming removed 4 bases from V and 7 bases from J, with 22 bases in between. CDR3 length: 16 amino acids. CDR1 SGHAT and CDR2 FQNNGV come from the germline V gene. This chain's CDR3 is CASSSARKQGLSGYTF. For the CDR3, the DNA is TGTGCCAGCAGCTCCGCCCGAAAACAGGGTCTGAGTGGCTACACCTTC.

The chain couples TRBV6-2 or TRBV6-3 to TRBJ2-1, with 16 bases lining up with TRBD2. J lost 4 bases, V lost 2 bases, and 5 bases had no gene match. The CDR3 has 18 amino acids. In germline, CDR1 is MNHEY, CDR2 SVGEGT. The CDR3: CASSYGTSGRAKYNEQFF. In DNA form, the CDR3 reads TGTGCCAGCAGTTACGGGACTAGCGGGAGGGCCAAGTACAATGAGCAGTTCTTC.

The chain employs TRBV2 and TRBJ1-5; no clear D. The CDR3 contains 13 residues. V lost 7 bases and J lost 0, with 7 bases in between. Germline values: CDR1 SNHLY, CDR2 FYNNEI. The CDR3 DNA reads TGTGCCAGCAATGTATATAGCAATCAGCCCCAGCATTTT. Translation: CASNVYSNQPQHF.

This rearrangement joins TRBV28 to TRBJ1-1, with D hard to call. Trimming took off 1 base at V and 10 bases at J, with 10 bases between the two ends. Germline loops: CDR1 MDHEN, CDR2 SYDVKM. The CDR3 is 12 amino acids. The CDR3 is CASSLSLSGAFF. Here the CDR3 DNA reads TGTGCCAGCAGTTTATCCCTTTCGGGAGCTTTCTTT.

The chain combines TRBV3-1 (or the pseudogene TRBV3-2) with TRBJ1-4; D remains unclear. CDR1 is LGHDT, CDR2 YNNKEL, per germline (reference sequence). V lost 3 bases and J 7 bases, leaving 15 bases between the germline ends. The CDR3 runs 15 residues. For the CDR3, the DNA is TGTGCCAGCAGCCACCGCGGCTCCCATGGTGAAAAACTGTTTTTT. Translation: CASSHRGSHGEKLFF.